This paragraph reports one T cell receptor beta chain. This entry comes from a study of cytomegalovirus exposure and HLA in healthy donors. Trimming left V 2 bases short and J 1 base short, with 8 bases between. This CDR3 spans 14 amino acids. Germline V gives CDR1 MNHEY, CDR2 SVGAGI. Assay used: immunoSEQ multiplex PCR; TCRdb lists only in-frame clones, some missing. The sample consists of tens of thousands of clones, 90% to 95% of them appearing once. The sample comprised PBMCs. The TCR sequence derives from a man younger than 35 in good health and CMV-seronegative. The chain combines TRBV6-5 with TRBJ1-1; D uncertain. The CDR3 region is CASSYTPSNTEAFF. CDR3 DNA: TGTGCCAGCAGTTACACACCGTCGAACACTGAAGCTTTCTTT.